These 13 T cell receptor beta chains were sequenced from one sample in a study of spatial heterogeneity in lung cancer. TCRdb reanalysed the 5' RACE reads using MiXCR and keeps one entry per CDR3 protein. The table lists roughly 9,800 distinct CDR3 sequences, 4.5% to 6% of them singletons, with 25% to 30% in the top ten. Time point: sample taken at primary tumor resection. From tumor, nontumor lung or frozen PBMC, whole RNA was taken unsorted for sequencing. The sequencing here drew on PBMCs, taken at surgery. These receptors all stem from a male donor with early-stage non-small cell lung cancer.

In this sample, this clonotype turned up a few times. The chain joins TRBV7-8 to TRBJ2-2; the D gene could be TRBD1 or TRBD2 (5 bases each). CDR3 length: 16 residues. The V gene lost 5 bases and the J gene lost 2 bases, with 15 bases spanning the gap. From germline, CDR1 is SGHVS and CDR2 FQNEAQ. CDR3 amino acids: CASSLRDPGNTGELFF. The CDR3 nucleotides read TGTGCCAGCAGCCTTCGGGACCCGGGCAACACCGGGGAGCTGTTTTTT.

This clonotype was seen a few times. The CDR3 DNA is TGTGCCAGCGGCCCCCTAGGGGATGAGCAGTTCTTC. Translating gives CASGPLGDEQFF. The V call is TRBV27, the J call TRBJ2-1; D may be TRBD1 (5 bases). The CDR3 has 12 amino acids. Trimming cost V 8 bases and J 8 bases, with 13 bases left between them. The germline V gene encodes CDR1 MNHEY and CDR2 SMNVEV (reference sequence).

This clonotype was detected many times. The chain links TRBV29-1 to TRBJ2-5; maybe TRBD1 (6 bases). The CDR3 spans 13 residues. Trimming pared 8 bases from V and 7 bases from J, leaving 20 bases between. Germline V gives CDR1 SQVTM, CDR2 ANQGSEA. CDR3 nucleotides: TGCAGCCTCCGGGACATGGGCTGGGGGACCCAGTACTTC. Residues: CSLRDMGWGTQYF. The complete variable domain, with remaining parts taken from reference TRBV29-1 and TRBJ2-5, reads SAVISQKPSRDICQRGTSLTIQCQVDSQVTMMFWYRQQPGQSLTLIATANQGSEATYESGFVIDKFPISRPNLTFSTLTVSNMSPEDSSIYLCSLRDMGWGTQYFGPGTRLLVL.

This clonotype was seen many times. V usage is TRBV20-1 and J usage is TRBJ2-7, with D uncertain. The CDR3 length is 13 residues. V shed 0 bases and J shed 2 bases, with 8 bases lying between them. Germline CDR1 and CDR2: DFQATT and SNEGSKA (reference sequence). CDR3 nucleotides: TGCAGTGCTAGAGATCTGGGGACCTACGAGCAGTACTTC. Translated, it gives CSARDLGTYEQYF.

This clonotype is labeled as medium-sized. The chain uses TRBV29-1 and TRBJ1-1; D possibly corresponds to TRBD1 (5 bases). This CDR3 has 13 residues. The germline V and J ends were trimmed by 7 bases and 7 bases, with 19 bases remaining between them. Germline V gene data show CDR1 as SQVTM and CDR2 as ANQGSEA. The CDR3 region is CSATWSRDDEAFF. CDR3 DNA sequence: TGCAGCGCCACGTGGAGCAGGGACGATGAAGCTTTCTTT.

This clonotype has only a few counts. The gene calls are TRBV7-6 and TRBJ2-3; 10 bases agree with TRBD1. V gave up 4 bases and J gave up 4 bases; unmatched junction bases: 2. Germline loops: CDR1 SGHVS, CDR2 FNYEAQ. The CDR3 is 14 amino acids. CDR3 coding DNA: TGTGCCAGCAGCTCTGGGACAGGGGCAGATACGCAGTATTTT. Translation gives CASSSGTGADTQYF.

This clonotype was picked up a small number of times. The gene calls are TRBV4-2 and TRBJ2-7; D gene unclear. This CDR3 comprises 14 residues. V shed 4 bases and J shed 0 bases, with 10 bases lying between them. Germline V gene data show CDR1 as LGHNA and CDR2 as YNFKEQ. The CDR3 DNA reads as TGTGCCAGCAGCCTGACGGCGGCCTCCTACGAGCAGTACTTC. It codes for CASSLTAASYEQYF.

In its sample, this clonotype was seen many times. DNA for the CDR3: TGTGCCAGCAGTTTTCGGACAGGGGGAAATTCACCCCTCCACTTT. It specifies CASSFRTGGNSPLHF. The gene calls are TRBV12-3 or TRBV12-4 and TRBJ1-6, with 10 positions matching TRBD1. CDR3 length: 15 residues. J gave up 7 bases and V 3 bases, and 3 bases lay outside the gene matches.

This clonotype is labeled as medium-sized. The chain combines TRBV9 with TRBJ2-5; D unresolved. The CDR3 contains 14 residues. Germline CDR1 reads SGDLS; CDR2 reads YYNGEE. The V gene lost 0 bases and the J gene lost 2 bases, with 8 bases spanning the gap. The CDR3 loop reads CASSVAAGQETQYF. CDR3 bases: TGTGCCAGCAGCGTAGCAGCAGGTCAAGAGACCCAGTACTTC.

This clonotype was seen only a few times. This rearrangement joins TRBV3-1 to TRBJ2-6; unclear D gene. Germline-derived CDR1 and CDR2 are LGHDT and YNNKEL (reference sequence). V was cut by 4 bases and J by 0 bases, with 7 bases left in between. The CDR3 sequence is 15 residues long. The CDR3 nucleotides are TGTGCCAGCAGCCCTCCGAACTCTGGGGCCAACGTCCTGACTTTC. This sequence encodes CASSPPNSGANVLTF.

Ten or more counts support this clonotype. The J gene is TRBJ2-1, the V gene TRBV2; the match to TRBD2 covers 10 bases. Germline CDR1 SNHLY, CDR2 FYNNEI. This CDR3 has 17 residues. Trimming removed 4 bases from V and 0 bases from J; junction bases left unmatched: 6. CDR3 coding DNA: TGTGCCAGCAGTGGGCTAGCGGGAGACAGCTCCTACAATGAGCAGTTCTTC. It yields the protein CASSGLAGDSSYNEQFF.

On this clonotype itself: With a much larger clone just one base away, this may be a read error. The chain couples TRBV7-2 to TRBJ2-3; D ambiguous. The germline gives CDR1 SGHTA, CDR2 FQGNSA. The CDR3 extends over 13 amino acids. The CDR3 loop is CASSLWVADMQYF. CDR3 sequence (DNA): TGTGCCAGCAGCTTATGGGTTGCAGATATGCAGTATTTT.

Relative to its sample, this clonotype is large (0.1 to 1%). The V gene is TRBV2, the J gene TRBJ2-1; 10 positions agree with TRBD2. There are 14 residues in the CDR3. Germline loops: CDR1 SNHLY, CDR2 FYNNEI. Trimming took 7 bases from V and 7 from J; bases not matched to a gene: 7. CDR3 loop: CASIPSGGGNEQFF. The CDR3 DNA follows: TGTGCCAGCATTCCTAGCGGGGGAGGGAATGAGCAGTTCTTC.